The sequence of this T cell receptor beta chain was determined in a study of beta chain features in type 1 diabetes. Study-wide points: TCRB CDR3s were moderately but significantly shorter in Type 1 diabetes patients in all four CD4+ subsets. VDJ junctions sequenced from type 1 diabetes patients showed fewer insertions and more deletions. When cDNA is sequenced, cells with high TCR expression could be over-represented.

Using CD45RO/CCR7/CD25/CD127/CD95/CD27, CD4+ naive, central memory, regulatory and stem cell-like memory cells were sorted. Germline CDR1 SQVTM, CDR2 ANQGSEA. The CDR3 runs 15 residues. The junction had 14 bases not matched to a gene; V was cut back by 6 bases and J by 7 bases. To note about this clone: As yet, its antigen is unknown.

The authors reverse transcribed all of the isolated RNA, so sequencing captured expressed TCRB transcripts. TCRdb keeps only in-frame clones here, not all; method: immunoSEQ multiplex PCR. Among hundreds of thousands of clones listed, around an eighth were seen once. Sequencing input: naive CD4+ T cells from blood. The J gene is TRBJ2-5, the V gene TRBV29-1; 10 bases line up with TRBD1. The clonotype was recovered from a man between 18 and 29 years old with type 1 diabetes. DNA for the CDR3: TGCAGCGTGTGGGGAGACAGGGGGCTGATCGGGACCCAGTACTTC. Translation: CSVWGDRGLIGTQYF.